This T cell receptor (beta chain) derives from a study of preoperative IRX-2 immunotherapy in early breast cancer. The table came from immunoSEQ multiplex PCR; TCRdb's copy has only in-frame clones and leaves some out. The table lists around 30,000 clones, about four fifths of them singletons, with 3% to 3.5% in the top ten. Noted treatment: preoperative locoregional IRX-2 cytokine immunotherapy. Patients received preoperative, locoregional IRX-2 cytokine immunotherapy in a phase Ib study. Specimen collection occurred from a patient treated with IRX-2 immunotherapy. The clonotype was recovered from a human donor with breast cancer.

The CDR3 DNA is TGTGCCAGCAGCCTCGCGGGGCTATTAGTTGAGCAGTTCTTC. It encodes CASSLAGLLVEQFF. The chain employs TRBV11-3 and TRBJ2-1, with D possibly being TRBD2 (6 bases). V was cut by 5 bases and J by 9 bases, with 17 bases left in between. The CDR3 loop spans 14 amino acids. Germline values: CDR1 SGHNT, CDR2 YENEEA.